This entry is about one T cell receptor beta chain. Regions amplified from RNA transcripts were the TCR beta CDR3 regions. TCR CDR3 underwent first-round RT-PCR with the HTBI primer set. Each CDR3 protein gets one entry after TCRdb re-called the multiplex PCR reads with MiXCR. The sample carries approximately 600,000 distinct CDR3 sequences, 15% to 20% recorded once. This CDR3 contains 13 residues. Germline V CDR1 and CDR2: GTSNPN, SVGIG (reference sequence). Trimming removed 0 bases from V and 14 bases from J, with 14 bases in between. This sample is part of a study of T cells in Graves' hyperthyroidism and ophthalmopathy.

This TCR derives from a woman aged 25 to 45 with Graves' hyperthyroidism. The V call is TRBV30, the J call TRBJ1-6, with a weak D call TRBD1 (6 bases). Sequencing used blood. The CDR3 nucleotides read TGTGCCTGGAGTGTACAGGGCCTTTTAACCCTCCACTTT. Translated: CAWSVQGLLTLHF.